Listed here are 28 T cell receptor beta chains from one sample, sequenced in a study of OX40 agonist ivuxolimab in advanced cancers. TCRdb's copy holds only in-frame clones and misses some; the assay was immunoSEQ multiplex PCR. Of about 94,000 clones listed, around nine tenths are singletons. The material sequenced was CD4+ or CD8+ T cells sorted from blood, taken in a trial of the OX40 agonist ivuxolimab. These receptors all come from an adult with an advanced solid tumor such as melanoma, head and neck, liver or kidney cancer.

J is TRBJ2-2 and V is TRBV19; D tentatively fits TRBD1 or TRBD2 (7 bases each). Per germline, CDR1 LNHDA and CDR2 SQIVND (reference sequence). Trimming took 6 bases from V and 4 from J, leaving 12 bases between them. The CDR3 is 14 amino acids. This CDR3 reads CASRGGGRTGELFF. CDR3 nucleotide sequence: TGTGCCAGTAGGGGAGGGGGCCGCACCGGGGAGCTGTTTTTT. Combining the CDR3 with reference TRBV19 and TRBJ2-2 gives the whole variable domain DGGITQSPKYLFRKEGQNVTLSCEQNLNHDAMYWYRQDPGQGLRLIYYSQIVNDFQKGDIAEGYSVSREKKESFPLTVTSAQKNPTAFYLCASRGGGRTGELFFGEGSRLTVL.

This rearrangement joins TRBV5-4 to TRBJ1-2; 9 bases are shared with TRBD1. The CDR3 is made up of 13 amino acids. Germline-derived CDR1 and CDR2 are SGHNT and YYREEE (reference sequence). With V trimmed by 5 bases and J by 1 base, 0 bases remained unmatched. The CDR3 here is CASRGQGNYGYTF. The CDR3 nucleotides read TGTGCCAGCAGGGGACAGGGTAACTATGGCTACACCTTC.

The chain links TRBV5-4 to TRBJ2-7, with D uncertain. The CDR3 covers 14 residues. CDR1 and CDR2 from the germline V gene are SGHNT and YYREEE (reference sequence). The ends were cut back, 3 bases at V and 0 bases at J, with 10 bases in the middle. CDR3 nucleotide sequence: TGTGCCAGCAGCTCCTTCGCGAGCTCCTACGAGCAGTACTTC. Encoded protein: CASSSFASSYEQYF.

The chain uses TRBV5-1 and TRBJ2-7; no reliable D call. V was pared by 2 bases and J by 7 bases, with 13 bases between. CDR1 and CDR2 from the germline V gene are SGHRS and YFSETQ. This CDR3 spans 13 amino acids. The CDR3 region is CASSFWSEEEQYF. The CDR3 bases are TGCGCCAGCAGCTTCTGGAGTGAGGAAGAGCAGTACTTC.

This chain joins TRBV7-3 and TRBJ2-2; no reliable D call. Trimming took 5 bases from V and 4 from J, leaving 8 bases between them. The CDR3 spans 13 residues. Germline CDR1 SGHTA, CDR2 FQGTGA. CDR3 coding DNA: TGTGCCAGCAGCGCCCCGGGCACCGGGGAGCTGTTTTTT. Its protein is CASSAPGTGELFF.

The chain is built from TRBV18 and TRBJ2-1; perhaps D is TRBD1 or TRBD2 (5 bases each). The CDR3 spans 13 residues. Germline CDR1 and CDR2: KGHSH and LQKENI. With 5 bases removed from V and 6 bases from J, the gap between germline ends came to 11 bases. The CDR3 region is CASSTGPPNEQFF. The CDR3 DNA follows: TGTGCCAGCTCAACGGGACCGCCCAATGAGCAGTTCTTC. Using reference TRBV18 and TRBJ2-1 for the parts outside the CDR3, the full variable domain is NAGVMQNPRHLVRRRGQEARLRCSPMKGHSHVYWYRQLPEEGLKFMVYLQKENIIDESGMPKERFSAEFPKEGPSILRIQQVVRGDSAAYFCASSTGPPNEQFFGPGTRLTVL.

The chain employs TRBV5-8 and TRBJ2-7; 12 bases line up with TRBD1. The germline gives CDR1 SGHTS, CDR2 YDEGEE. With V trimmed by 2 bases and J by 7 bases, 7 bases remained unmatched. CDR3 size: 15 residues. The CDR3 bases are TGTGCCAGCAGCTTACCGGGACAGGGGGCGTGGGAGCAGTACTTC. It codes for CASSLPGQGAWEQYF.

In DNA, the CDR3 is TGTGCCAGCGGGGGACAGGGGATAGTGAACACTGAAGCTTTCTTT. This encodes CASGGQGIVNTEAFF. The chain combines TRBV2 with TRBJ1-1; 10 bases are shared with TRBD1. This CDR3 comprises 15 residues. Unmatched junction bases numbered 6, after V lost 8 bases and J lost 0 bases. Germline assignment: CDR1 SNHLY and CDR2 FYNNEI.

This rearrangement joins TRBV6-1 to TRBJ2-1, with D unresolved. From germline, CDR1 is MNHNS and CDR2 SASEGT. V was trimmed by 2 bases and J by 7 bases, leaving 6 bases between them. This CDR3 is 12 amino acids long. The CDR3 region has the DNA TGTGCCAGCAGTGAAACTTGGAATGAGCAGTTCTTC. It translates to CASSETWNEQFF.

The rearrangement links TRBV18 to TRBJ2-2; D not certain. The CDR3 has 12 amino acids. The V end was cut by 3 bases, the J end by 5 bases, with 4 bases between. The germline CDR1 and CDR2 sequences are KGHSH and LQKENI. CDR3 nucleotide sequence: TGTGCCAGCTCACCCCGGACCGGGGAGCTGTTTTTT. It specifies CASSPRTGELFF.

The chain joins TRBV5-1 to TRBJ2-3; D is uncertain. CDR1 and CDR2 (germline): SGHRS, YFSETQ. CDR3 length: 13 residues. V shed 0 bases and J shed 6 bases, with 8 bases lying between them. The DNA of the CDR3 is TGCGCCAGCAGCTTGGATTTAGGGGATACGCAGTATTTT. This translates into CASSLDLGDTQYF.

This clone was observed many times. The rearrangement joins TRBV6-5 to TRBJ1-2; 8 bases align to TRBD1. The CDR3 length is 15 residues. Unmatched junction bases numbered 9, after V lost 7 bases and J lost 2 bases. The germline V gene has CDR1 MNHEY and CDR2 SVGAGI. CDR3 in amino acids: CASTTGGQGNYGYTF. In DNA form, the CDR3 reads TGTGCCAGCACCACAGGGGGGCAGGGGAACTATGGCTACACCTTC.

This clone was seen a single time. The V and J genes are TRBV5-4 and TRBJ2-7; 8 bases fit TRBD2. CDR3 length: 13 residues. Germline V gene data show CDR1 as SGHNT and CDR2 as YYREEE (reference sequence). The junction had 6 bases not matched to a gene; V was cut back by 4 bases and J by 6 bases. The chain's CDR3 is CASSSGLAAEQYF. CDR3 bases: TGTGCCAGCAGCAGCGGACTAGCAGCCGAGCAGTACTTC.

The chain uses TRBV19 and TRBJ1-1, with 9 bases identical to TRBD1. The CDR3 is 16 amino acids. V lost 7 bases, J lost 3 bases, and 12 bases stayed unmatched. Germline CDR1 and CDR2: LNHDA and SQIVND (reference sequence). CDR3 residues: CASTLRTGDRHTEAFF. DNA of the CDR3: TGTGCCAGTACCCTCAGGACAGGGGATAGGCACACTGAAGCTTTCTTT.

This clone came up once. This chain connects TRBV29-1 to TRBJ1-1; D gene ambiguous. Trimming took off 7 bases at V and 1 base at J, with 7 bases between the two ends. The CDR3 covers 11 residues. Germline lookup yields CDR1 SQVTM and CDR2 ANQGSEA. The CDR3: CSGSRNTEAFF. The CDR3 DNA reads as TGCAGCGGTAGTAGGAACACTGAAGCTTTCTTT.

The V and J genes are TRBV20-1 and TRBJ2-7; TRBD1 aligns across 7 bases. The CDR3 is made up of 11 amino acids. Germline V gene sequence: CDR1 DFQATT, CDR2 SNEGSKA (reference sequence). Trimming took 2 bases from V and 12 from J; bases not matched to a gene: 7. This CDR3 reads CSARLGGAMYF. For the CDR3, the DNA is TGCAGTGCTAGATTAGGGGGCGCTATGTACTTC.

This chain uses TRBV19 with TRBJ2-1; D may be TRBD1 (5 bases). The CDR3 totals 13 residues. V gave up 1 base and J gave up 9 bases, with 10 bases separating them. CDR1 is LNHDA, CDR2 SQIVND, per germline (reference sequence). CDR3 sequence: CASSIATEAEQFF. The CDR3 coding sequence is TGTGCCAGTAGTATAGCGACAGAGGCTGAGCAGTTCTTC.

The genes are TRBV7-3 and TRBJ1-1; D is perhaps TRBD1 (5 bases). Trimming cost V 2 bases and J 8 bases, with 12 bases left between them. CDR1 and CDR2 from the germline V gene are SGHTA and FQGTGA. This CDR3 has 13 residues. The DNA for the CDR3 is TGTGCCAGCAGCTTAGCAGGGCTAACCGAAGCTTTCTTT. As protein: CASSLAGLTEAFF.

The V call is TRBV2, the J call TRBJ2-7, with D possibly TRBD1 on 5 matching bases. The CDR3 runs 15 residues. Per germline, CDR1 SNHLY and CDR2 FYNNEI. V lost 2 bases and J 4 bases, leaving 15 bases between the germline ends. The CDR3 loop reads CASSEPQGISYEQYF. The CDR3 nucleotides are TGTGCCAGCAGTGAACCCCAGGGTATCTCGTACGAGCAGTACTTC.

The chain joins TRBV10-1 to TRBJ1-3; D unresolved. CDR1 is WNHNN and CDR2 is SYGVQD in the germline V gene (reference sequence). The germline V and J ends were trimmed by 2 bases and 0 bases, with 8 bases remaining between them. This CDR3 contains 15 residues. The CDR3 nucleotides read TGCGCCAGCAGTGAGGGCACGAGCTCTGGAAACACCATATATTTT. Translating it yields CASSEGTSSGNTIYF.

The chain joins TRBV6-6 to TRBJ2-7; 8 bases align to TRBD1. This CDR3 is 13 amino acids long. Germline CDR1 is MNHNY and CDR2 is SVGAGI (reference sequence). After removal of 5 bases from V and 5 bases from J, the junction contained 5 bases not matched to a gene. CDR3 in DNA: TGTGCCAGCAGTCGTGACAGGGGCCACGAGCAGTACTTC. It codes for CASSRDRGHEQYF.

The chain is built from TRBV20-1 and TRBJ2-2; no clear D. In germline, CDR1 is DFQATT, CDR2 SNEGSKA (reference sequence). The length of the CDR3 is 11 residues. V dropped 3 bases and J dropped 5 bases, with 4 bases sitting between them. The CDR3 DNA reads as TGCAGTGCTAGCGGAACCGGGGAGCTGTTTTTT. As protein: CSASGTGELFF.

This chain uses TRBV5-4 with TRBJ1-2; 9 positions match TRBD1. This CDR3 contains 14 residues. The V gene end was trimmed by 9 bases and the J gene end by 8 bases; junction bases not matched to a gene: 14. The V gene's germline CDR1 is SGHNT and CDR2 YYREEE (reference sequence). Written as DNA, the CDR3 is TGTGCCACCCTCCAGGGGGGACAGGGTCGAGGCTACACCTTC. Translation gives CATLQGGQGRGYTF.

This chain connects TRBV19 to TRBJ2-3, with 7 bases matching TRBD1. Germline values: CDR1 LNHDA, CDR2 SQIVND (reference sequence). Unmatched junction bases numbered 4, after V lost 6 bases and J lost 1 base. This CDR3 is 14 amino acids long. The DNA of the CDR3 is TGTGCCAGTAGGCCGGGACAGCGCACAGATACGCAGTATTTT. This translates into CASRPGQRTDTQYF. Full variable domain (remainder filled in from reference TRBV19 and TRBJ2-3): DGGITQSPKYLFRKEGQNVTLSCEQNLNHDAMYWYRQDPGQGLRLIYYSQIVNDFQKGDIAEGYSVSREKKESFPLTVTSAQKNPTAFYLCASRPGQRTDTQYFGPGTRLTVL.

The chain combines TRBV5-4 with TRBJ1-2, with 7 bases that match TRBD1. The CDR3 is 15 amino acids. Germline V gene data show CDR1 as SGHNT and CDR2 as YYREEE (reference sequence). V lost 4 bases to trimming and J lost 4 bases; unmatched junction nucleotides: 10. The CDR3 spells CASSRGQEGSYGYTF. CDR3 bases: TGTGCCAGCAGCCGCGGACAGGAAGGGAGCTATGGCTACACCTTC.

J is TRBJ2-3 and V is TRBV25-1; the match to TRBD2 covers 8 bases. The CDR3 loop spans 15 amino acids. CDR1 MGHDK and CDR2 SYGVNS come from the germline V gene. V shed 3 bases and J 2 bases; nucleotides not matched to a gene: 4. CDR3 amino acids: CASSDSGVITDTQYF. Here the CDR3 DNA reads TGTGCCAGCAGTGATAGCGGGGTCATCACAGATACGCAGTATTTT.

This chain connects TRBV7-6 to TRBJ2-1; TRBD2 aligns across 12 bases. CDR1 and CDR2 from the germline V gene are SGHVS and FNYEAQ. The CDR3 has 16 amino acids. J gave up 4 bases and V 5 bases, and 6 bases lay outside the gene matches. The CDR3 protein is CASSPYGLAGYNEQFF. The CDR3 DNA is TGTGCCAGCAGCCCCTACGGACTAGCGGGATACAATGAGCAGTTCTTC.

CDR3 region: CASSPRAVGEQYF. For the CDR3, the DNA is TGTGCCAGCAGCCCCAGGGCAGTGGGTGAGCAGTACTTC. The chain combines TRBV7-2 with TRBJ2-7; the D gene is possibly TRBD1 (5 bases). This CDR3 has 13 amino acids. V was pared by 5 bases and J by 7 bases, with 15 bases between. Germline loops: CDR1 SGHTA, CDR2 FQGNSA.